A selection of T cell receptor beta chains follows, all from one sample in a study of PD-L1 blockade in urothelial cancer. TCRdb's copy holds only in-frame clones and misses some; the assay was immunoSEQ multiplex PCR. Here the sample spans some 52,000 clones, roughly 80% being singletons. Sequencing used PBMCs, obtained around atezolizumab (anti-PD-L1) treatment. All receptors derive from a man between 65 and 79 years old with urothelial cancer. Each CDR3 is given with its conserved first and last residue. The order of the fields is clone size, D gene, J gene, V gene, CDR3 protein, CDR3 DNA. A D gene is named only where the DNA matches it firmly. The size entry is marked missing in some rows and otherwise reads once, few, many or a size class.

>NA|NA|TRBJ2-3|TRBV5-1
CASSLTQASTDTQYF
TGCGCCAGCAGCTTGACACAGGCTAGCACAGATACGCAGTATTTT
>NA|TRBD1|TRBJ2-7|TRBV5-3
CARFRDRGHEQYF
TGTGCCAGATTCCGGGACAGGGGGCACGAGCAGTACTTC
>NA|NA|TRBJ2-7|TRBV6-1
CASSEAFRDLSFYEQYF
TGTGCCAGCAGTGAAGCCTTCCGAGACTTGTCGTTCTACGAGCAGTACTTC
>few|TRBD1|TRBJ2-2|TRBV6-1
CASSEIQGFTGELFF
TGTGCCAGCAGTGAAATACAGGGGTTCACCGGGGAGCTGTTTTTT
>NA|TRBD2|TRBJ2-7|TRBV5-6
CASSLNGRGSYEQYF
TGTGCCAGCAGCTTAAACGGGAGGGGGTCCTACGAGCAGTACTTC
>NA|NA|TRBJ1-2|TRBV2
CASTRGIANYGYTF
TGTGCCAGCACGCGGGGAATTGCTAACTATGGCTACACCTTC
>NA|TRBD1|TRBJ1-5|TRBV28
CASSPDRVANQPQHF
TGTGCCAGCAGTCCGGACAGGGTGGCCAATCAGCCCCAGCATTTT
>few|NA|TRBJ1-6|TRBV7-9
CASSSGSSPLHF
TGTGCCAGCAGTTCAGGTTCCTCACCCCTCCACTTT
>once|TRBD1|TRBJ2-2|TRBV2
CASSIGQGTTGELFF
TGTGCCAGCAGTATTGGACAGGGGACCACCGGGGAGCTGTTTTTT
>NA|TRBD1|TRBJ1-4|TRBV2
CASKTGQGINEKLFF
TGTGCCAGCAAGACCGGACAGGGGATTAATGAAAAACTGTTTTTT
>NA|TRBD2|TRBJ2-7|TRBV19
CASSAGLAGYSYEQYF
TGTGCCAGTAGTGCGGGACTAGCGGGGTACTCCTACGAGCAGTACTTC
>NA|NA|TRBJ1-2|TRBV11-3
CASSLAGVKGYGYTF
TGTGCCAGCAGCTTAGCAGGGGTAAAAGGCTATGGCTACACCTTC
>NA|NA|TRBJ2-5|TRBV27
CASSGVVGTQYF
TGTGCCAGCAGCGGGGTAGTCGGGACCCAGTACTTC
>NA|NA|TRBJ1-2|TRBV19
CASSIDRTYGYTF
TGTGCCAGTAGCATTGACAGAACCTATGGCTACACCTTC
>NA|NA|TRBJ2-6|TRBV30
CAWSPRGRSGANVLTF
TGTGCCTGGAGTCCCAGGGGGAGGTCTGGGGCCAACGTCCTGACTTTC
>few|NA|TRBJ1-1|TRBV28
CASSPTRIGEAFF
TGTGCCAGCAGTCCGACTCGTATTGGTGAAGCTTTCTTT
>few|TRBD2|TRBJ2-7|TRBV27
CASSSATSGRLYEQYF
TGTGCCAGCAGTTCCGCGACTAGCGGGAGGTTATACGAGCAGTACTTC
>NA|NA|TRBJ1-1|TRBV28
CASSRVPGWGTEAFF
TGTGCCAGCAGCCGGGTCCCGGGGTGGGGCACTGAAGCTTTCTTT
>once|TRBD1|TRBJ2-1|TRBV5-1
CASSPRDRIINEQFF
TGCGCCAGCAGCCCCCGGGACAGAATAATCAATGAGCAGTTCTTC
>few|NA|TRBJ2-1|TRBV5-1
CASSLDGLLNEQFF
TGCGCCAGCAGCTTGGACGGACTCCTCAATGAGCAGTTCTTC
>NA|NA|TRBJ2-1|TRBV29-1
CSVELGTTYNEQFF
TGCAGCGTTGAATTAGGGACAACCTACAATGAGCAGTTCTTC
>NA|NA|TRBJ1-4|TRBV5-4
CASSPGSGTNEKLFF
TGTGCCAGCAGCCCGGGGTCTGGAACTAATGAAAAACTGTTTTTT
>NA|NA|TRBJ1-1|TRBV15
CATSFHGDTEAFF
TGTGCCACCAGCTTCCACGGGGACACTGAAGCTTTCTTT
>NA|TRBD1|TRBJ1-3|TRBV5-1
CASSTTGSSGNTIYF
TGCGCCAGCAGCACGACAGGGTCCTCTGGAAACACCATATATTTT
>NA|NA|TRBJ1-4|TRBV19
CASSIVGRPYEKLFF
TGTGCCAGTAGTATAGTAGGCAGGCCGTATGAAAAACTGTTTTTT
>NA|TRBD1|TRBJ2-2|TRBV7-9
CASSLPGQGNTGELFF
TGTGCCAGCAGCTTACCGGGACAGGGGAACACCGGGGAGCTGTTTTTT
>NA|TRBD2|TRBJ2-7|TRBV2
CASSQSGSAHEQYF
TGTGCCAGCAGTCAAAGCGGGAGTGCCCACGAGCAGTACTTC
>NA|TRBD2|TRBJ2-1|TRBV4-2
CASSLRLAGGYNEQFF
TGTGCCAGCAGCCTGCGACTAGCGGGGGGGTACAATGAGCAGTTCTTC
>few|NA|TRBJ1-6|TRBV6-5
CATQKSSYNSPLHF
TGTGCCACGCAGAAAAGCTCCTATAATTCACCCCTCCACTTT
>once|TRBD2|TRBJ2-3|TRBV11-3
CASSLHPSGSTDTQYF
TGTGCCAGCAGCTTACATCCTAGCGGGAGCACAGATACGCAGTATTTT
>NA|TRBD2|TRBJ2-4|TRBV7-2
CASSSRQGGTKNIQYF
TGTGCCAGCAGCTCCAGGCAGGGAGGGACCAAAAACATTCAGTACTTC
>NA|NA|TRBJ2-3|TRBV7-2
CASSLFVSGTDTQYF
TGTGCCAGCAGCTTATTCGTTAGCGGCACAGATACGCAGTATTTT
>NA|NA|TRBJ2-7|TRBV11-3
CASRVTPSSYEQYF
TGTGCCAGCAGGGTTACCCCCAGCTCCTACGAGCAGTACTTC
>once|TRBD2|TRBJ2-1|TRBV4-1
CASSRTSGTSRNEQFF
TGCGCCAGCAGCCGGACATCCGGGACTAGCCGCAATGAGCAGTTCTTC
>once|TRBD1|TRBJ2-4|TRBV11-2
CASSSGGRNIQYF
TGTGCCAGCAGCTCAGGGGGCAGGAACATTCAGTACTTC
>NA|TRBD2|TRBJ2-2|TRBV10-2
CATRWGLAGSGELFF
TGCGCCACCAGATGGGGACTAGCGGGATCCGGGGAGCTGTTTTTT
>NA|NA|TRBJ2-1|TRBV9
CASSVWKGIQFF
TGTGCCAGCAGCGTTTGGAAGGGGATCCAGTTCTTC
>NA|NA|TRBJ1-2|TRBV20-1
CSAGAGEGYTF
TGCAGTGCCGGGGCGGGGGAAGGCTACACCTTC
>NA|NA|TRBJ2-7|TRBV11-2
CASTAGLPYEQYF
TGTGCCAGCACCGCGGGACTGCCCTACGAGCAGTACTTC